This T cell receptor beta chain was recorded in a study of regulatory T cells in long-lasting Graves disease. This clonotype was found many times. Per the germline V gene, CDR1 is SGDLS and CDR2 is YYNGEE. There are 17 residues in the CDR3. Trimming took 0 bases from V and 7 from J, leaving 22 bases between them. Sequencing libraries for TCR beta were prepared with iRepertoire HTBI primers and Arm-PCR of CDR3 regions. TCRdb re-derived calls from the multiplex PCR reads in MiXCR, one entry per CDR3 protein. The repertoire includes about 540,000 distinct CDR3 sequences, 13% of them detected once, and roughly 9.7% sits in the top ten. Sample time point: newly diagnosed GD, antithyroid drugs for less than 3 months. The TCR library used RNA extracted from PBMCs. All patients originated from an endocrinology department located in Xi'an, China. These data are also associated with another study on T cells in Graves' hyperthyroidism and ophthalmopathy. From that study: With a duration under 2 months, the hyperthyroidism was newly diagnosed in patients aged 18 to 65.

Sample: peripheral blood mononuclear cells (PBMCs), taken at new diagnosis, from a patient treated with antithyroid drugs. This TCR came from a young man with Graves disease. The chain employs TRBV9 and TRBJ1-1, with D perhaps TRBD1 (6 bases). CDR3 bases: TGTGCCAGCAGCGTAGAGCCGAGGGGGACTGGGGCAGGTGAAGCTTTCTTT. Translating it yields CASSVEPRGTGAGEAFF.